The present TCR beta chain was sequenced within a study of persistence of HIV-infected CD4 T cells. With regard to this clone: Its antigen remains unknown.

Cells were stimulated with overlapping HIV-1 Gag 15-mer peptides. CD40L-negative CD69-negative CD45RO-high memory CD4+ T cells were sorted as populations depleted of antigen-responding cells. Suppressive ART was started during chronic HIV-1 infection in these adults. The CDR3 has 13 residues. The V end was cut by 0 bases, the J end by 9 bases, with 9 bases between. Germline CDR1 SGHTA, CDR2 FQGNSA. Sequencing used immunoSEQ version 4 in survey mode. The data were produced by immunoSEQ multiplex PCR, yet TCRdb's version contains in-frame clones alone and is incomplete. The sample holds tens of thousands of clones, less than 85% seen once. Study-level points and caveats: TCRbeta richness was lower in CMV- and Gag-responding cells than in anti-CD3/anti-CD28-responding cells. Degenerate expanded CDR3beta sequences were enriched among CMV- and Gag-responding cells.

The chain employs TRBV7-2 and TRBJ2-1, with a tentative D call TRBD2 (5 bases). This TCR derives from an adult man with HIV who was CMV-seropositive. The sample here was CD4+ T cells sorted from PBMCs after approximately 18-hour stimulation, taken from a patient who received antiretroviral therapy. As DNA, the CDR3 is TGTGCCAGCAGCTTAGCGGGGAGAGGTGAGCAGTTCTTC. Protein sequence: CASSLAGRGEQFF.